The 23 T cell receptor beta chains in this list originate from one sample, sequenced in a study of blood T cell repertoires in COVID-19. Profiling relied on immunoSEQ multiplex PCR, and the TCRdb table lists in-frame clones only, not all of them. The sample lists 150,000 to 200,000 clones; roughly 87% were seen once. The material sequenced was PBMCs or T cells enriched from blood (not recorded which). The source of these receptors is a woman in her 40s with acute COVID-19.

This rearrangement joins TRBV6-5 to TRBJ2-5; 7 nucleotides match TRBD1. Germline CDR1 reads MNHEY; CDR2 reads SVGAGI. The CDR3 is made up of 14 amino acids. The V and J ends lost 4 bases and 1 base, in that order; junction bases with no gene match: 3. CDR3 coding DNA: TGTGCCAGCAGTTTGACAGGGCCCCAAGAGACCCAGTACTTC. Its translation is CASSLTGPQETQYF.

This clone occurred once. The chain joins TRBV6-4 to TRBJ2-2; D call uncertain. Germline CDR1 and CDR2: MRHNA and SNTAGT. Between the trimmed V and J ends, which lost 3 bases and 2 bases, there was a span of 10 bases. CDR3 size: 15 residues. CDR3 amino acids: CASSEAPSNTGELFF. In nucleotides, the CDR3 is TGTGCCAGCAGTGAAGCCCCAAGTAACACCGGGGAGCTGTTTTTT.

This sequence joins TRBV7-8 and TRBJ2-7; 12 bases line up with TRBD2. The V segment lost 5 bases and the J segment 4 bases; nucleotides outside the gene matches: 15. Per germline, CDR1 SGHVS and CDR2 FQNEAQ. This CDR3 spans 18 amino acids. CDR3 nucleotides: TGTGCCAGCAGCCAACAACCATCCTACCTAGCGGGAGGGTACGAGCAGTACTTC. This codes for CASSQQPSYLAGGYEQYF.

This chain joins TRBV4-3 and TRBJ2-7, with 7 positions matching TRBD2. Germline CDR1 is LGHNA and CDR2 is YSLEER. Trimming cost V 0 bases and J 7 bases; bases outside gene matches: 6. The CDR3 spans 14 residues. DNA of the CDR3: TGCGCCAGCAGCCAAGATAGCGGGTCGAGGGAGCAGTACTTC. Translated, it gives CASSQDSGSREQYF.

Concerning this clone itself: This sample includes further DNA sequences coding for the same CDR3. The CDR3 region has the DNA TGTGCCAGCAGCTTGGCCAGCACCGGGGAGCTGTTTTTT. Protein: CASSLASTGELFF. V usage is TRBV7-9 and J usage is TRBJ2-2; D is ambiguous. Looked up from germline, CDR1 is SEHNR and CDR2 is FQNEAQ (reference sequence). The CDR3 runs 13 residues. Between the trimmed V and J ends, which lost 3 bases and 4 bases, there was a span of 6 bases.

The rearrangement uses TRBV24-1 and TRBJ2-1, with 9 positions matching TRBD2. The CDR3 runs to 13 residues. In germline, CDR1 is KGHDR, CDR2 SFDVKD. V lost 3 bases, J lost 9 bases, and 2 bases stayed unmatched. CDR3 DNA sequence: TGTGCCACCAGTGATGGGACTAGCAGTGAGCAGTTCTTC. This gives the protein CATSDGTSSEQFF.

This rearrangement joins TRBV18 to TRBJ1-4, with 7 positions matching TRBD1. This CDR3 contains 13 residues. Germline V lookup: CDR1 KGHSH, CDR2 LQKENI. Trimming cost V 9 bases and J 8 bases; bases outside gene matches: 9. The DNA for the CDR3 is TGTGCCAGTAGACAGGGAATAGAAGAAAAACTGTTTTTT. The encoded protein is CASRQGIEEKLFF.

The rearrangement links TRBV5-5 to TRBJ1-1; 10 bases are shared with TRBD1. The CDR3 extends over 11 amino acids. The V and J ends lost 3 bases and 10 bases, in that order; junction bases with no gene match: 0. Germline lookup yields CDR1 SGHKS and CDR2 YYEKEE (reference sequence). DNA for the CDR3: TGTGCCAGCAGCTGGGACAGGGGAGCTTTCTTT. Encoded protein: CASSWDRGAFF.

This clone was observed once. This chain links TRBV5-4 with TRBJ1-5; D is possibly TRBD1 (6 bases). Deletions cut 4 bases from V and 4 bases from J, with 9 bases between. The germline V gene encodes CDR1 SGHNT and CDR2 YYREEE (reference sequence). This CDR3 region has 13 residues. CDR3 residues: CASSPGQNQPQHF. As DNA, the CDR3 is TGTGCCAGCAGCCCCGGACAGAATCAGCCCCAGCATTTT.

On this clone: Additional DNA sequences in this sample encode the identical CDR3. The chain has TRBV7-3 and TRBJ2-1; TRBD2 aligns across 12 bases. The CDR3 loop spans 15 amino acids. Germline V gene lookup returns CDR1 SGHTA and CDR2 FQGTGA. Trimming took 5 bases from V and 4 from J; bases not matched to a gene: 3. CDR3 sequence reads: CASSLLAGGYNEQFF. The CDR3 DNA follows: TGTGCCAGCAGCCTACTAGCGGGGGGTTACAATGAGCAGTTCTTC. The complete variable domain, with remaining parts taken from reference TRBV7-3 and TRBJ2-1, reads GAGVSQTPSNKVTEKGKYVELRCDPISGHTALYWYRQSLGQGPEFLIYFQGTGAADDSGLPNDRFFAVRPEGSVSTLKIQRTERGDSAVYLCASSLLAGGYNEQFFGPGTRLTVL.

This chain joins TRBV2 and TRBJ2-3; 8 bases are shared with TRBD2. Germline assignment: CDR1 SNHLY and CDR2 FYNNEI. This CDR3 has 15 residues. J gave up 1 base and V 5 bases, and 5 bases lay outside the gene matches. CDR3 DNA sequence: TGTGCCAGCAGTCAGGGGCGGGGGGGCACAGATACGCAGTATTTT. Its translation is CASSQGRGGTDTQYF.

This chain uses TRBV19 with TRBJ1-2; 7 positions match TRBD1. CDR3 length: 15 amino acids. Germline V lookup: CDR1 LNHDA, CDR2 SQIVND (reference sequence). The junction had 8 bases not matched to a gene; V was cut back by 4 bases and J by 3 bases. CDR3: CASSTGQVGHYGYTF. CDR3 nucleotide sequence: TGTGCCAGTAGTACAGGACAGGTCGGCCACTATGGCTACACCTTC.

J is TRBJ2-1 and V is TRBV7-2, with 9 bases aligning to TRBD2. The germline gives CDR1 SGHTA, CDR2 FQGNSA. CDR3 length: 16 residues. V lost 5 bases to trimming and J lost 7 bases; unmatched junction nucleotides: 12. The CDR3, as DNA: TGTGCCAGCAGCCTAGAGCTGGCGGGAGGGCATAATGAGCAGTTCTTC. It translates to CASSLELAGGHNEQFF.

The chain is built from TRBV6-5 and TRBJ2-7, with 8 bases aligning to TRBD1. The germline V gene has CDR1 MNHEY and CDR2 SVGAGI. This CDR3 has 15 residues. V lost 5 bases and J lost 2; bases outside the gene matches: 8. The CDR3 region has the DNA TGTGCCAGCAGTCGGGGGACAGGCGTAACCTACGAGCAGTACTTC. As protein: CASSRGTGVTYEQYF.

CDR3 bases: TGTGCCAGCAGCTTGGAGGGACAGAACACCGGGGAGCTGTTTTTT. Amino acids: CASSLEGQNTGELFF. V usage is TRBV5-8 and J usage is TRBJ2-2; the D gene is possibly TRBD1 (6 bases). Germline values: CDR1 SGHTS, CDR2 YDEGEE. V was trimmed by 0 bases and J by 1 base, leaving 7 bases between them. This CDR3 is 15 amino acids long.

The chain's CDR3 is CASSLAGGGELFF. CDR3 coding DNA: TGTGCCAGCAGCTTAGCGGGAGGCGGGGAGCTGTTTTTT. This chain joins TRBV7-9 and TRBJ2-2; D may be TRBD2 (6 bases). The CDR3 is 13 amino acids. Trimming left V 0 bases short and J 7 bases short, with 6 bases between. The germline CDR1 and CDR2 sequences are SEHNR and FQNEAQ (reference sequence).

This chain joins TRBV19 and TRBJ1-2; TRBD1 agrees at 8 bases. CDR1 LNHDA and CDR2 SQIVND come from the germline V gene (reference sequence). The CDR3 loop spans 15 amino acids. The junction had 11 bases not matched to a gene; V was cut back by 5 bases and J by 6 bases. For the CDR3, the DNA is TGTGCCAGTAGTGCCCGCAGGGGGCATAGGGATGGCTACACCTTC. This gives the protein CASSARRGHRDGYTF.

The chain joins TRBV27 to TRBJ1-2; 9 bases match TRBD1. V dropped 6 bases and J dropped 5; count of bases not matched to a gene: 10. The length of the CDR3 is 15 residues. CDR1 is MNHEY, CDR2 SMNVEV, per germline (reference sequence). The CDR3 coding sequence is TGTGCCAGCAGCAAACAGGGGGCCGTGGGGTATGGCTACACCTTC. Amino acid sequence: CASSKQGAVGYGYTF.

J is TRBJ1-6 and V is TRBV15, with D maybe TRBD1 (5 bases). The CDR3 extends over 15 amino acids. Between the trimmed V and J ends, which lost 7 bases and 5 bases, there was a span of 15 bases. Germline assignment: CDR1 LNHNV and CDR2 YYDKDF (reference sequence). CDR3 in amino acids: CATIDRQSNNSPLHF. The CDR3 coding sequence is TGTGCCACCATTGACCGACAGTCCAATAATTCACCCCTCCACTTT.

V usage is TRBV23-1 and J usage is TRBJ1-2; D is undetermined. TRBV23-1 is an open reading frame whose function is uncertain. The V end lost 11 bases, the J end lost 4 bases, and 8 bases lay between the germline ends. This CDR3 is 10 amino acids long. CDR3 nucleotides: TGCGCCCCGGAGGGCTATGGCTACACCTTC. It codes for CAPEGYGYTF.

This chain links TRBV5-6 with TRBJ1-2, with 10 positions matching TRBD1. The CDR3 spans 15 residues. CDR1 SGHDT and CDR2 YYEEEE come from the germline V gene. V lost 4 bases, J lost 3 bases, and 6 bases stayed unmatched. CDR3 sequence: CASSPGQGRHYGYTF. CDR3 in DNA: TGTGCCAGCAGCCCGGGACAGGGGAGGCACTATGGCTACACCTTC. Based on the CDR3 plus reference TRBV5-6 and TRBJ1-2, the full variable domain is DAGVTQSPTHLIKTRGQQVTLRCSPKSGHDTVSWYQQALGQGPQFIFQYYEEEERQRGNFPDRFSGHQFPNYSSELNVNALLLGDSALYLCASSPGQGRHYGYTFGSGTRLTVV.

The chain joins TRBV2 to TRBJ2-7, with D possibly TRBD2 on 5 matching bases. Germline-derived CDR1 and CDR2 are SNHLY and FYNNEI. Between the trimmed V and J ends, which lost 4 bases and 3 bases, there was a span of 10 bases. This CDR3 comprises 13 residues. CDR3 loop: CASSVEGNYEQYF. Here the CDR3 DNA reads TGTGCCAGCAGTGTCGAGGGCAACTACGAGCAGTACTTC.

The genes are TRBV5-1 and TRBJ2-1; tentatively, D is TRBD2 (5 bases). This CDR3 contains 15 residues. The germline V gene encodes CDR1 SGHRS and CDR2 YFSETQ. V was shortened by 0 bases and J by 4 bases, with 11 bases between the two germline ends. For the CDR3, the DNA is TGCGCCAGCAGCTTGGGTAGCGTTCTTTACAATGAGCAGTTCTTC. Residues: CASSLGSVLYNEQFF.